Listed below are T cell receptor beta chains from one sample, sequenced in a study of blood T cell repertoires in COVID-19. Assay used: immunoSEQ multiplex PCR; TCRdb lists only in-frame clones, some missing. The sample includes around 250,000 clones, over 70% of them seen just once. Sequencing was done on a sample of PBMCs or T cells enriched from blood (not recorded which). These receptors originate from a woman aged 40 to 50 who had been exposed to COVID-19. Each CDR3 is given with its conserved first and last residue. D genes are given only for firm matches. The listing skips clone size in some rows; elsewhere it reads once, few, many or a size class.

abundance	v_gene	d_gene	j_gene	CDR3aa	CDR3nt
once	TRBV10-3	-	TRBJ1-1	CAIKDRSLSTEAFF	TGTGCCATCAAGGACAGATCGCTATCCACTGAAGCTTTCTTT
-	TRBV24-1	TRBD2	TRBJ2-3	CATSDPGTSGASTDTQYF	TGTGCCACCAGTGATCCGGGGACTAGCGGGGCTAGCACAGATACGCAGTATTTT
-	TRBV25-1	-	TRBJ1-6	CASSEPGENSPLHF	TGTGCCAGCAGTGAACCAGGGGAAAATTCACCCCTCCACTTT
-	TRBV3-1/TRBV3-2	-	TRBJ1-1	CASSLVGSTNTEAFF	TGTGCCAGCAGCTTAGTTGGGAGTACGAACACTGAAGCTTTCTTT
-	TRBV7-9	-	TRBJ1-2	CASSLGPGDGYTF	TGTGCCAGCAGCTTAGGCCCAGGTGACGGCTACACCTTC
-	TRBV10-3	TRBD1	TRBJ2-7	CAISPGGSYEQYF	TGTGCCATCAGCCCAGGGGGCTCCTACGAGCAGTACTTC
-	TRBV6-2/TRBV6-3	-	TRBJ2-1	CASSYSALYRPEQFF	TGTGCCAGCAGTTACTCGGCACTATATCGACCTGAGCAGTTCTTC
few	TRBV28	TRBD1	TRBJ1-5	CASSAPGQGAGQPQHF	TGTGCCAGCAGTGCTCCGGGACAGGGAGCCGGTCAGCCCCAGCATTTT
-	TRBV28	-	TRBJ1-3	CASTPGITSGNTIYF	TGTGCCAGCACCCCCGGGATTACCTCTGGAAACACCATATATTTT
-	TRBV5-4	TRBD1	TRBJ2-3	CASSLGDRPDTQYF	TGTGCCAGCAGCTTGGGGGACAGGCCAGATACGCAGTATTTT
-	TRBV7-9	-	TRBJ1-1	CASSPLNTANTEAFF	TGTGCCAGCAGCCCCCTCAACACAGCTAACACTGAAGCTTTCTTT
-	TRBV2	-	TRBJ1-2	CAGSGESRAVLNGYTF	TGTGCCGGCTCGGGAGAATCCAGGGCCGTACTCAATGGCTACACCTTC
-	TRBV13	TRBD2	TRBJ2-1	CASSSPPLAGVPEQFF	TGTGCCAGCAGCTCCCCCCCACTAGCGGGAGTTCCTGAGCAGTTCTTC
-	TRBV27	-	TRBJ1-1	CASSLSGRTEAFF	TGTGCCAGCAGTTTATCTGGGAGAACTGAAGCTTTCTTT